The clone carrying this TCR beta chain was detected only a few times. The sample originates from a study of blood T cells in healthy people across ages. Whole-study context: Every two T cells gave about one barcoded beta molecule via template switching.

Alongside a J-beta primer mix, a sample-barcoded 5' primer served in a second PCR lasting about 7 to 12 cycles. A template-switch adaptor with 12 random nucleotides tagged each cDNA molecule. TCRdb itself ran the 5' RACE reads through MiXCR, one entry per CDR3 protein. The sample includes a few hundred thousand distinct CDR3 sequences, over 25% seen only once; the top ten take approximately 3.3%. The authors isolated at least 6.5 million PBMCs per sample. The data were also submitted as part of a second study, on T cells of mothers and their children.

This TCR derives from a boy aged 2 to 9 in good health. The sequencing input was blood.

CDR3 nucleotides: TGCGCCAGCAGCTTGGAGGGAGATACGCAGTATTTT. Its translation is CASSLEGDTQYF. The chain combines TRBV5-1 with TRBJ2-3; no reliable D call. Germline V CDR1 and CDR2: SGHRS, YFSETQ. The CDR3 sequence is 12 residues long. Between the trimmed V and J ends, which lost 0 bases and 5 bases, there was a span of 4 bases.